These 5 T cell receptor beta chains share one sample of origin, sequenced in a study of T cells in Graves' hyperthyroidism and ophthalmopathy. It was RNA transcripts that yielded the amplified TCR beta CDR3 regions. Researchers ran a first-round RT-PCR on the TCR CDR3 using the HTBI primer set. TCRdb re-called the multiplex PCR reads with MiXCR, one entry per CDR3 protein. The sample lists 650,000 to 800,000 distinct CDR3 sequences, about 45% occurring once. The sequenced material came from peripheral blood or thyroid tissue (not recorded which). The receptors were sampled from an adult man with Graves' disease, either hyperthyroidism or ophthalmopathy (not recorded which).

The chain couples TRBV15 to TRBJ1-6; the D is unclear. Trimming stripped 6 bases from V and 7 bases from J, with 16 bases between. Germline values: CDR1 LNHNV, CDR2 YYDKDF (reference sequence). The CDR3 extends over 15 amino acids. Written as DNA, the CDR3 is TGTGCCACCAGTTGGCACTTGGCTGGGAATTCACCCCTCCACTTT. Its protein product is CATSWHLAGNSPLHF. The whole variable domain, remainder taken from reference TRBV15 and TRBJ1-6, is DAMVIQNPRYQVTQFGKPVTLSCSQTLNHNVMYWYQQKSSQAPKLLFHYYDKDFNNEADTPDNFQSRRPNTSFCFLDIRSPGLGDTAMYLCATSWHLAGNSPLHFGNGTRLTVT.

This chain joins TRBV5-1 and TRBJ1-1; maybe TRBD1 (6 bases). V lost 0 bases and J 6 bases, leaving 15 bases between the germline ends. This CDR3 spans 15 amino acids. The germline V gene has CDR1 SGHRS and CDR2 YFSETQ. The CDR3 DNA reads TGCGCCAGCAGCTTGGAAGCGGGGGCGCTGGCTGAAGCTTTCTTT. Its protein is CASSLEAGALAEAFF.

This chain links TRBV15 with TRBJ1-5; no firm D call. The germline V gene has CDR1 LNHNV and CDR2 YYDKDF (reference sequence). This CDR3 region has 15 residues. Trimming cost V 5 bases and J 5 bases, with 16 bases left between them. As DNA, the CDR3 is TGTGCCACCAGCCCCCAAGCATCCCGGGATCAGCCCCAGCATTTT. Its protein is CATSPQASRDQPQHF.

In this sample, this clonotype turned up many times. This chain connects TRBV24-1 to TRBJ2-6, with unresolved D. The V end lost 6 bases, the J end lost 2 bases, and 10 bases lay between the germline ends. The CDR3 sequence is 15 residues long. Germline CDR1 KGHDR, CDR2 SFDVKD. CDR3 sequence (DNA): TGTGCCACCAGTCAGAAAGGCACTGGGGCCAACGTCCTGACTTTC. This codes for CATSQKGTGANVLTF.

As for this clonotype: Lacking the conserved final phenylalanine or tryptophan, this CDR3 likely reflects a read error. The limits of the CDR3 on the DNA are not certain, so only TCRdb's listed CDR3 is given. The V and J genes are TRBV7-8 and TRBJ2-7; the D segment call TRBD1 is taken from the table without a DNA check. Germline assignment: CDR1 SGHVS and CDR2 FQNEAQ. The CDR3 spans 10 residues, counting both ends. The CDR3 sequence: CASSLGFGRQ.